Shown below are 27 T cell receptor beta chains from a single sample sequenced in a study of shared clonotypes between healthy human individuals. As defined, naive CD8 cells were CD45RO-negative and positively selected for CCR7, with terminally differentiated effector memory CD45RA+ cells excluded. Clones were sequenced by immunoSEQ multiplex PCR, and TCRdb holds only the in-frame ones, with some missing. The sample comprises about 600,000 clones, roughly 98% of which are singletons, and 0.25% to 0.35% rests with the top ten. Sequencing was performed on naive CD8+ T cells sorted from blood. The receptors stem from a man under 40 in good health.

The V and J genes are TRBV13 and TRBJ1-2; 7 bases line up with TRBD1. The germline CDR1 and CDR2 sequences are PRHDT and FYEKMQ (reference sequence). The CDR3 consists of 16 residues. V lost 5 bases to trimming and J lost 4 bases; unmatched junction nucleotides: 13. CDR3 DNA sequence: TGTGCCAGCAGCCCCCAGGGGGAGGCGCCGCGCTATGGCTACACCTTC. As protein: CASSPQGEAPRYGYTF.

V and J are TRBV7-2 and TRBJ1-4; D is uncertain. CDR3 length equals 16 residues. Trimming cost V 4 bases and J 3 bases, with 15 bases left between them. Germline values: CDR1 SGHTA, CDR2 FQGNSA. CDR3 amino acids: CASSSRAGAPNEKLFF. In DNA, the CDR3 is TGTGCCAGCAGCTCGAGGGCGGGTGCCCCTAATGAAAAACTGTTTTTT.

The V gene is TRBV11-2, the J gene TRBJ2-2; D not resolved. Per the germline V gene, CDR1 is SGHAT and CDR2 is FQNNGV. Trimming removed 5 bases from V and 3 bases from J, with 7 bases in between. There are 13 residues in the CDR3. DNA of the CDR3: TGTGCCAGCAGCCGGCTCGACACCGGGGAGCTGTTTTTT. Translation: CASSRLDTGELFF.

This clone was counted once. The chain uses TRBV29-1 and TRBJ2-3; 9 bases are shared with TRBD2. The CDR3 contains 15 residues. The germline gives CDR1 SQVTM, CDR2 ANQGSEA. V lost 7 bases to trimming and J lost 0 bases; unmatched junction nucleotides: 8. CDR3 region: CSAGSGSLSTDTQYF. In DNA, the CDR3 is TGCAGCGCGGGTAGCGGGAGCCTTAGCACAGATACGCAGTATTTT.

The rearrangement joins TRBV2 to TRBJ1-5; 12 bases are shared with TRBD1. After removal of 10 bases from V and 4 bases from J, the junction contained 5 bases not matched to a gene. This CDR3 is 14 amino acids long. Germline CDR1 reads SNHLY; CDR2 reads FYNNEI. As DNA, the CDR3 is TGTGCCACCCGGGACAGGGGGCCTAATCAGCCCCAGCATTTT. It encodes CATRDRGPNQPQHF.

This CDR3 is CATSTFLEGTEAFF. In DNA form, the CDR3 reads TGTGCCACCAGCACATTCTTAGAGGGCACTGAAGCTTTCTTT. This chain links TRBV15 with TRBJ1-1; D gene uncertain. The CDR3 length is 14 residues. V lost 4 bases and J lost 4, with 13 bases in between. CDR1 is LNHNV, CDR2 YYDKDF, per germline (reference sequence).

Here the CDR3 DNA reads TGTGCCAGTAGTATAGTTAGGACTTCTGAGCAGTTCTTC. Protein: CASSIVRTSEQFF. V usage is TRBV19 and J usage is TRBJ2-1; possible D gene TRBD2, 5 bases. The CDR3 sequence is 13 residues long. Per the germline V gene, CDR1 is LNHDA and CDR2 is SQIVND (reference sequence). V was cut by 1 base and J by 9 bases, with 10 bases left in between.

CDR3 in DNA: TGTGCCAGCAGTGACTCGGGCAGGGGGTACTACGAGCAGTACTTC. It specifies CASSDSGRGYYEQYF. The gene calls are TRBV6-1 and TRBJ2-7; 7 bases align to TRBD1. The CDR3 length is 15 residues. Germline loops: CDR1 MNHNS, CDR2 SASEGT. With V trimmed by 3 bases and J by 3 bases, 8 bases remained unmatched.

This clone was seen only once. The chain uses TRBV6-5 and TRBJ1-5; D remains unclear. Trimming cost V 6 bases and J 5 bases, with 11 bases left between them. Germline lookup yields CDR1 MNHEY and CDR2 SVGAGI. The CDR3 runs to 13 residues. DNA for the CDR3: TGTGCCAGCAGACGGGTCCCCGATCAGCCCCAGCATTTT. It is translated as CASRRVPDQPQHF.

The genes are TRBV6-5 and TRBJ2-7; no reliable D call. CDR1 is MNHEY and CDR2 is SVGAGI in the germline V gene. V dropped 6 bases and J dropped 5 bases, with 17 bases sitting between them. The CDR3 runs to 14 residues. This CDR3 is CASSSNGPPHEQYF. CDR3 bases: TGTGCCAGCAGCTCTAACGGGCCCCCCCACGAGCAGTACTTC.

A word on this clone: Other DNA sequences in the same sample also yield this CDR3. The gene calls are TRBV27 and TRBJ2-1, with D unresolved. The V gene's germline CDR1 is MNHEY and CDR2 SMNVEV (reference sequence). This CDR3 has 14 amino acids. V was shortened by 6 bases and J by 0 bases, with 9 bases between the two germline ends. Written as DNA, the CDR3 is TGTGCCAGCAGGGACGGGTCCTCCTACAATGAGCAGTTCTTC. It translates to CASRDGSSYNEQFF.

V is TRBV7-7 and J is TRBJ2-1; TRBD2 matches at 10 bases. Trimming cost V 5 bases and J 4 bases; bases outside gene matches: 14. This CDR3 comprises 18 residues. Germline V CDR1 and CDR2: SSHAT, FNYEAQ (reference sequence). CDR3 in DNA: TGTGCCAGCAGCCCGGACAGCGGGAGGGCCACTTTTTACAATGAGCAGTTCTTC. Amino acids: CASSPDSGRATFYNEQFF.

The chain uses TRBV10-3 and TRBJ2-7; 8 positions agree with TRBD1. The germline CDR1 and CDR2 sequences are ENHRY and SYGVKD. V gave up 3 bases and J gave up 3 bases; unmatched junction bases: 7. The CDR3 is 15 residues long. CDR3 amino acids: CAISDPGQAFYEQYF. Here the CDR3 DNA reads TGTGCCATCAGTGACCCGGGACAGGCCTTCTACGAGCAGTACTTC.

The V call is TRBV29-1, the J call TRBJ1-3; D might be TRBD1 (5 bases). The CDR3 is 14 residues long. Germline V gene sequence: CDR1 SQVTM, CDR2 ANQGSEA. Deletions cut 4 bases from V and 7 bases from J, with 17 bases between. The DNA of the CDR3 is TGCAGCGTTGTCGGGGCGGATGCGGGGAACACCATATATTTT. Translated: CSVVGADAGNTIYF.

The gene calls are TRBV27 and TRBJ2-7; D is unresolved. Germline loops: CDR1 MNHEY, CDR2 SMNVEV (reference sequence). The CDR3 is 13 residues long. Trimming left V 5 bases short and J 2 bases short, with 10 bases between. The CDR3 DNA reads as TGTGCCAGCAGTCAAGGCGGTACCTACGAGCAGTACTTC. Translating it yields CASSQGGTYEQYF.

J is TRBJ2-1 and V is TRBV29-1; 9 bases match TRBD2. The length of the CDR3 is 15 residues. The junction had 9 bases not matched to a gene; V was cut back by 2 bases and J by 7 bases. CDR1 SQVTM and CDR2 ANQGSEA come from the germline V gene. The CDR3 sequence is CSVEPTSGIYNEQFF. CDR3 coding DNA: TGCAGCGTTGAACCGACTAGCGGCATTTATAATGAGCAGTTCTTC.

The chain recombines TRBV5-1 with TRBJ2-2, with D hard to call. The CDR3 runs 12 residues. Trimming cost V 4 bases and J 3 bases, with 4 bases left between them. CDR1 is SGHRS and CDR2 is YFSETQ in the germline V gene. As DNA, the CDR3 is TGCGCCAGCAGCCGATACACCGGGGAGCTGTTTTTT. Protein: CASSRYTGELFF.

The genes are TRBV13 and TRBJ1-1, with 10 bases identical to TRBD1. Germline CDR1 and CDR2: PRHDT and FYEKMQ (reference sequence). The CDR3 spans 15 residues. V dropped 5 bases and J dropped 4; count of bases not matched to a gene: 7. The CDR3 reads CASSPRDRGSTEAFF. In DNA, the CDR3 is TGTGCCAGCAGCCCCCGGGACAGGGGTAGCACTGAAGCTTTCTTT.

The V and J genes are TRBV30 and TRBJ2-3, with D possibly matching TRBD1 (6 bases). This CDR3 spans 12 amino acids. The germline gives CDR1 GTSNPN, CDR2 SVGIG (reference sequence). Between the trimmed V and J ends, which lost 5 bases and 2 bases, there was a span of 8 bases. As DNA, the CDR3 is TGTGCCTGGGTGGGGGCCACAGATACGCAGTATTTT. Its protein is CAWVGATDTQYF.

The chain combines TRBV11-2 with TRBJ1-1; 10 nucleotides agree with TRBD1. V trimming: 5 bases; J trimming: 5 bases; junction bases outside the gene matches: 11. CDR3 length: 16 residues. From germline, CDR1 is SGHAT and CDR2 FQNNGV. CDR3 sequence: CASSLFGQGVYTEAFF. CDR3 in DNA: TGTGCCAGCAGCCTTTTCGGACAGGGGGTCTATACTGAAGCTTTCTTT.

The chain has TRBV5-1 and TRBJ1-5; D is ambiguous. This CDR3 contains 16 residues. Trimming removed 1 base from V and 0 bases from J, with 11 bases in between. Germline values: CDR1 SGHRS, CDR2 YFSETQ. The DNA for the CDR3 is TGCGCCAGCAGCTTGTTACCCCCAGATAGCAATCAGCCCCAGCATTTT. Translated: CASSLLPPDSNQPQHF.

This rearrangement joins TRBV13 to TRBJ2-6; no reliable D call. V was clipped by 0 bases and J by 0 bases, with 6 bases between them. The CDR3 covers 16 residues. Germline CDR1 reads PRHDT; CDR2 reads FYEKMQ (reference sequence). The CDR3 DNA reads TGTGCCAGCAGCTTAGGGTTCCCCTCTGGGGCCAACGTCCTGACTTTC. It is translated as CASSLGFPSGANVLTF. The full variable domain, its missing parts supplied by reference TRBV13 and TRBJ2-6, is AAGVIQSPRHLIKEKRETATLKCYPIPRHDTVYWYQQGPGQDPQFLISFYEKMQSDKGSIPDRFSAQQFSDYHSELNMSSLELGDSALYFCASSLGFPSGANVLTFGAGSRLTVL.

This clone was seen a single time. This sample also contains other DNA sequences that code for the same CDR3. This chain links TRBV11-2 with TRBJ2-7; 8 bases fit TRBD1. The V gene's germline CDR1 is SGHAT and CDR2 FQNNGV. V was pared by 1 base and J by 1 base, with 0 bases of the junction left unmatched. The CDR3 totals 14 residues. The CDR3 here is CASSLGTGSYEQYF. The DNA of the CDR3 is TGTGCCAGCAGCTTAGGGACAGGGTCCTACGAGCAGTACTTC. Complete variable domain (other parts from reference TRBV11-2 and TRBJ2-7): EAGVAQSPRYKIIEKRQSVAFWCNPISGHATLYWYQQILGQGPKLLIQFQNNGVVDDSQLPKDRFSAERLKGVDSTLKIQPAKLEDSAVYLCASSLGTGSYEQYFGPGTRLTVT.

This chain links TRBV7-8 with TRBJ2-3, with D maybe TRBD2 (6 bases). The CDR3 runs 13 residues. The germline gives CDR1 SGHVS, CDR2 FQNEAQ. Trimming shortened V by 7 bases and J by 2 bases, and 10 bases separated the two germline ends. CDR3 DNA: TGTGCCAGCACCGGGGACTTCACAGATACGCAGTATTTT. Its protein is CASTGDFTDTQYF.

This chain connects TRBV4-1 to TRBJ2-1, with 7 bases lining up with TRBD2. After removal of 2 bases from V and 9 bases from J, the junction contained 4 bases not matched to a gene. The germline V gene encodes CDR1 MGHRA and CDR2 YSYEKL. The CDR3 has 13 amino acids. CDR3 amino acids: CASSQSGLVEQFF. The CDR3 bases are TGCGCCAGCAGCCAATCAGGACTAGTTGAGCAGTTCTTC.

CDR3 sequence (DNA): TGTGCCAGCAGCGTAGACAGAACATTTTCCTACGAGCAGTACTTC. Translation: CASSVDRTFSYEQYF. The chain has TRBV2 and TRBJ2-7; D may be TRBD1 (5 bases). CDR1 SNHLY and CDR2 FYNNEI come from the germline V gene. The CDR3 has 15 amino acids. The V end was cut by 6 bases, the J end by 1 base, with 16 bases between.

CDR3 in DNA: TGTGCCATCAAGAGAGGGGGCTGGATGAACACTGAAGCTTTCTTT. Protein: CAIKRGGWMNTEAFF. The V call is TRBV10-3, the J call TRBJ1-1; 7 bases are shared with TRBD1. J gave up 0 bases and V 7 bases, and 8 bases lay outside the gene matches. Germline values: CDR1 ENHRY, CDR2 SYGVKD. This CDR3 comprises 15 residues.